These 30 T cell receptor beta chains came from one sample sequenced in a study of OX40 agonist ivuxolimab in advanced cancers. TCRdb keeps only in-frame clones here, not all; method: immunoSEQ multiplex PCR. The repertoire holds roughly 56,000 clones, with approximately 85% as singletons. The source was CD4+ or CD8+ T cells sorted from blood, collected in a trial of the OX40 agonist ivuxolimab. The receptors here all came from an adult with an advanced solid tumor such as melanoma, head and neck, liver or kidney cancer.

The chain has TRBV7-9 and TRBJ2-1, with TRBD2 as a possible D gene (6 bases). Per the germline V gene, CDR1 is SEHNR and CDR2 is FQNEAQ (reference sequence). The CDR3 is made up of 17 amino acids. V lost 4 bases, J lost 1 base, and 17 bases lay in between. CDR3 sequence (DNA): TGTGCCAGCAGCTCGGCTGGGGTGGGGGGTTCCTACAATGAGCAGTTCTTC. As protein: CASSSAGVGGSYNEQFF.

The chain couples TRBV19 to TRBJ2-1; no clear D gene. The CDR3 is 15 residues long. The V end was cut by 6 bases, the J end by 8 bases, with 20 bases between. Per germline, CDR1 LNHDA and CDR2 SQIVND (reference sequence). CDR3 protein: CASSRLRGISDEQFF. The CDR3 DNA sequence: TGTGCCAGTAGCCGTCTTCGCGGTATCTCCGATGAGCAGTTCTTC.

The chain is built from TRBV10-3 and TRBJ2-5, with 7 bases matching TRBD2. Germline CDR1 is ENHRY and CDR2 is SYGVKD. This CDR3 contains 16 residues. Trimming removed 10 bases from V and 5 bases from J; junction bases left unmatched: 19. CDR3: CATSDSRAGEHETQYF. For the CDR3, the DNA is TGTGCCACGAGTGACAGTAGGGCGGGAGAGCATGAGACCCAGTACTTC.

This chain uses TRBV7-9 with TRBJ1-2; the match to TRBD1 covers 10 bases. Looked up from germline, CDR1 is SEHNR and CDR2 is FQNEAQ (reference sequence). This CDR3 is 17 amino acids long. The J segment lost 6 bases and the V segment lost 5 bases, leaving 15 bases of the junction unmatched. CDR3 DNA: TGTGCCAGCAGCCCTTCACGACGGACAGGGGGAAGAGATGGCTACACCTTC. Amino acids: CASSPSRRTGGRDGYTF. Full variable domain (remainder filled in from reference TRBV7-9 and TRBJ1-2): DTGVSQNPRHKITKRGQNVTFRCDPISEHNRLYWYRQTLGQGPEFLTYFQNEAQLEKSRLLSDRFSAERPKGSFSTLEIQRTEQGDSAMYLCASSPSRRTGGRDGYTFGSGTRLTVV.

The chain couples TRBV11-3 to TRBJ1-3; D gene unclear. The CDR3 loop spans 14 amino acids. Germline V gives CDR1 SGHNT, CDR2 YENEEA. Trimming cost V 4 bases and J 2 bases, with 9 bases left between them. CDR3 nucleotide sequence: TGTGCCAGCAGCTCAGGCGGGACTGGAAACACCATATATTTT. It codes for CASSSGGTGNTIYF.

V usage is TRBV5-1 and J usage is TRBJ2-5, with a possible D match to TRBD1 (6 bases). The J call may be in error: the DNA end matches TRBJ2-7 better. From germline, CDR1 is SGHRS and CDR2 YFSETQ. The CDR3 sequence is 14 residues long. The CDR3 here is CASSVGQASYEQYF. In nucleotides, the CDR3 is TGCGCCAGCAGCGTGGGACAAGCATCCTACGAGCAGTACTTC.

This chain joins TRBV30 and TRBJ2-1, with 8 bases identical to TRBD2. Germline V gene sequence: CDR1 GTSNPN, CDR2 SVGIG (reference sequence). The trim removed 3 bases at V and 9 bases at J, leaving 13 bases unmatched. The CDR3 contains 15 residues. The CDR3 DNA follows: TGTGCCTGGAGGTCCCGGGGGGGGGATACTGGTGAGCAGTTCTTC. Its protein is CAWRSRGGDTGEQFF.

The J gene is TRBJ2-3, the V gene TRBV7-3; the match to TRBD2 covers 11 bases. Germline-derived CDR1 and CDR2 are SGHTA and FQGTGA. After removal of 2 bases from V and 4 bases from J, the junction contained 2 bases not matched to a gene. CDR3 length: 15 residues. DNA of the CDR3: TGTGCCAGCAGCTTAGGGACTAGCGGTGCAGATACGCAGTATTTT. This gives the protein CASSLGTSGADTQYF.

The chain carries TRBV5-5 and TRBJ1-1, with D hard to call. Looked up from germline, CDR1 is SGHKS and CDR2 is YYEKEE (reference sequence). The CDR3 spans 11 residues. The V end was cut by 7 bases, the J end by 4 bases, with 8 bases between. The chain's CDR3 is CASGRLTEAFF. The CDR3 coding sequence is TGTGCCAGCGGGAGACTCACTGAAGCTTTCTTT.

The rearrangement joins TRBV28 to TRBJ1-1; the D is unclear. V was shortened by 2 bases and J by 12 bases, with 10 bases between the two germline ends. CDR3 length: 11 residues. CDR1 and CDR2 from the germline V gene are MDHEN and SYDVKM. CDR3 loop: CASSLAGRTFF. The CDR3 bases are TGTGCCAGCAGTTTAGCCGGCAGAACTTTCTTT.

The gene calls are TRBV15 and TRBJ2-2; maybe TRBD1 (6 bases). V was cut by 8 bases and J by 5 bases, with 9 bases left in between. There are 12 residues in the CDR3. Germline V gene lookup returns CDR1 LNHNV and CDR2 YYDKDF (reference sequence). The CDR3 DNA reads as TGTGCCACCCCAGGGGTTACCGGGGAGCTGTTTTTT. It codes for CATPGVTGELFF.

The J gene is TRBJ2-4, the V gene TRBV11-2, with 14 nucleotides matching TRBD2. Per the germline V gene, CDR1 is SGHAT and CDR2 is FQNNGV. With V trimmed by 5 bases and J by 7 bases, 7 bases remained unmatched. This CDR3 comprises 16 residues. CDR3 sequence: CASSRGTSGRWNIQYF. In DNA, the CDR3 is TGTGCCAGCAGCCGGGGGACTAGCGGGAGATGGAACATTCAGTACTTC.

This clone appeared once. The chain carries TRBV19 and TRBJ1-4; maybe TRBD1 (6 bases). V was pared by 10 bases and J by 5 bases, with 23 bases between. Per germline, CDR1 LNHDA and CDR2 SQIVND (reference sequence). The CDR3 covers 16 residues. The CDR3 nucleotides are TGTGCCACCAGACGCAGGGGAGGGAATCGAAATGAAAAACTGTTTTTT. Its translation is CATRRRGGNRNEKLFF. The full variable domain, its missing parts supplied by reference TRBV19 and TRBJ1-4, is DGGITQSPKYLFRKEGQNVTLSCEQNLNHDAMYWYRQDPGQGLRLIYYSQIVNDFQKGDIAEGYSVSREKKESFPLTVTSAQKNPTAFYLCATRRRGGNRNEKLFFGSGTQLSVL.

The V call is TRBV11-2, the J call TRBJ2-2, with D possibly being TRBD1 (5 bases). The V end lost 1 base, the J end lost 7 bases, and 10 bases lay between the germline ends. The CDR3 covers 14 residues. Germline CDR1 is SGHAT and CDR2 is FQNNGV. The CDR3 spells CASSLGVQGGELFF. The CDR3 nucleotides read TGTGCCAGCAGCTTAGGGGTGCAGGGCGGGGAGCTGTTTTTT.

This clone was recorded only once. This chain connects TRBV6-9 to TRBJ1-5, with D tentatively TRBD1 (5 bases). Trimming stripped 4 bases from V and 5 bases from J, with 9 bases between. The CDR3 extends over 13 amino acids. Germline loops: CDR1 MNHGY, CDR2 SVAAGI. CDR3 residues: CASSSARDQPQHF. DNA for the CDR3: TGTGCCAGCAGTTCCGCCAGGGATCAGCCCCAGCATTTT.

V usage is TRBV7-2 and J usage is TRBJ2-7, with 12 bases fitting TRBD2. The CDR3 has 16 amino acids. Germline loops: CDR1 SGHTA, CDR2 FQGNSA. Germline trimming cut 3 bases from V and 5 bases from J; bases unmatched to any gene: 8. CDR3 sequence: CASSLTSGSKSNEQYF. The CDR3 bases are TGTGCCAGCAGCTTGACTAGCGGGAGTAAGTCCAACGAGCAGTACTTC.

As DNA, the CDR3 is TGCGCCAGCAGCCAAGATCGCGGTAGCGGGAGGTTTTACAATGAGCAGTTCTTC. It encodes CASSQDRGSGRFYNEQFF. The chain employs TRBV4-3 and TRBJ2-1; 10 bases line up with TRBD2. V shed 0 bases, J shed 4 bases, and the junction held 9 bases outside the gene matches. The CDR3 has 18 amino acids. Per the germline V gene, CDR1 is LGHNA and CDR2 is YSLEER.

Regarding this clone: Because the CDR3's place on the DNA is in doubt, the DNA is left out and the CDR3 is given as listed by TCRdb. V usage is TRBV9 and J usage is TRBJ2-3. Termini included, the CDR3 measures 13 amino acids. Germline CDR1 SGDLS, CDR2 YYNGEE. CDR3 loop: CASSVGEGTTGYF.

A few counts support this clone. The V call is TRBV11-2, the J call TRBJ2-2; D remains ambiguous. Looked up from germline, CDR1 is SGHAT and CDR2 is FQNNGV. CDR3 length equals 14 residues. Trimming removed 0 bases at V and 8 bases at J, with 10 bases between. The DNA for the CDR3 is TGTGCCAGCAGCTTAGATTTGCTCAGTGGGGAGCTGTTTTTT. This sequence encodes CASSLDLLSGELFF.

This CDR3 is CASSEGQQETQYF. The CDR3 bases are TGTGCCAGCAGTGAAGGGCAGCAAGAGACCCAGTACTTC. The V call is TRBV2, the J call TRBJ2-5; D gene ambiguous. Germline V gene lookup returns CDR1 SNHLY and CDR2 FYNNEI. The CDR3 is made up of 13 amino acids. The germline V and J ends were trimmed by 1 base and 2 bases, with 5 bases remaining between them.

CDR3 sequence: CATRSGRGNYNEQFF. In nucleotides, the CDR3 is TGTGCCACCCGTTCCGGGAGAGGGAACTACAATGAGCAGTTCTTC. This chain links TRBV2 with TRBJ2-1, with a tentative D call TRBD2 (6 bases). V was shortened by 10 bases and J by 3 bases, with 19 bases between the two germline ends. The CDR3 has 15 residues. Per the germline V gene, CDR1 is SNHLY and CDR2 is FYNNEI.

This clone was counted once. The chain joins TRBV6-5 to TRBJ2-3, with TRBD2 matching 9 bases. The junction had 8 bases not matched to a gene; V was cut back by 6 bases and J by 4 bases. The CDR3 is made up of 15 amino acids. Germline CDR1 MNHEY, CDR2 SVGAGI. Here the CDR3 reads CASRASGVVADTQYF. CDR3 coding DNA: TGTGCCAGCAGGGCTAGCGGGGTAGTAGCAGATACGCAGTATTTT.

V gene TRBV2 combines with J gene TRBJ2-4; a possible D gene is TRBD2 (6 bases). CDR3 length: 15 amino acids. The germline V gene has CDR1 SNHLY and CDR2 FYNNEI. V lost 4 bases to trimming and J lost 4 bases, with 14 bases between them. The CDR3 reads CASSVRTGVKNIQYF. CDR3 sequence (DNA): TGTGCCAGCAGTGTCAGGACGGGGGTTAAAAACATTCAGTACTTC. Supplemented by reference TRBV2 and TRBJ2-4, the full variable domain reads EPEVTQTPSHQVTQMGQEVILRCVPISNHLYFYWYRQILGQKVEFLVSFYNNEISEKSEIFDDQFSVERPDGSNFTLKIRSTKLEDSAMYFCASSVRTGVKNIQYFGAGTRLSVL.

V is TRBV6-5 and J is TRBJ2-4, with D possibly matching TRBD1 (5 bases). This CDR3 spans 13 amino acids. In germline, CDR1 is MNHEY, CDR2 SVGAGI. Trimming took off 0 bases at V and 8 bases at J, with 8 bases between the two ends. CDR3 DNA sequence: TGTGCCAGCAGTTACTCGTCCAGGGACATTCAGTACTTC. Its protein is CASSYSSRDIQYF.

V gene TRBV11-2 combines with J gene TRBJ1-2; D perhaps matches TRBD1 (5 bases). V dropped 1 base and J dropped 6 bases, with 15 bases sitting between them. Germline V gene data show CDR1 as SGHAT and CDR2 as FQNNGV. The CDR3 is 15 amino acids. The CDR3 loop reads CASSLVVSGLDGYTF. The CDR3 nucleotides are TGTGCCAGCAGCTTAGTGGTTTCAGGGCTTGATGGCTACACCTTC.

The chain employs TRBV4-1 and TRBJ2-3; TRBD1 aligns across 8 bases. With V trimmed by 4 bases and J by 1 base, 7 bases remained unmatched. Per germline, CDR1 MGHRA and CDR2 YSYEKL. This CDR3 is built from 16 residues. The CDR3 DNA reads TGCGCCAGCAGCCGGGGGACAGGAGTGGGCACAGATACGCAGTATTTT. This gives the protein CASSRGTGVGTDTQYF.

In this sample, this clone turned up a few times. The chain combines TRBV4-1 with TRBJ2-3; 7 nucleotides agree with TRBD2. With 3 bases clipped from V and 2 bases from J, the junction kept 2 bases outside the gene matches. This CDR3 comprises 14 residues. In germline, CDR1 is MGHRA, CDR2 YSYEKL. Written as DNA, the CDR3 is TGCGCCAGCAGCCAGACTAGCTCCACAGATACGCAGTATTTT. Translating it yields CASSQTSSTDTQYF.

The chain couples TRBV19 to TRBJ2-2, with D unresolved. Germline V lookup: CDR1 LNHDA, CDR2 SQIVND (reference sequence). This CDR3 contains 15 residues. Trimming left V 2 bases short and J 5 bases short, with 12 bases between. In DNA form, the CDR3 reads TGTGCCAGTAGTATACGCCCAACTGGGACCGGGGAGCTGTTTTTT. It specifies CASSIRPTGTGELFF.

The CDR3 DNA is TGTGCCAGCAGCCCCGCAGGCGGAGGGGACACTGAAGCTTTCTTT. Translating gives CASSPAGGGDTEAFF. V and J are TRBV5-6 and TRBJ1-1; TRBD1 is a possible D gene (5 bases). This CDR3 has 15 residues. Trimming stripped 4 bases from V and 3 bases from J, with 16 bases between. Germline V gene sequence: CDR1 SGHDT, CDR2 YYEEEE.

The V and J genes are TRBV5-1 and TRBJ2-7, with D hard to call. This CDR3 comprises 11 residues. Germline CDR1 is SGHRS and CDR2 is YFSETQ. Trimming removed 1 base from V and 5 bases from J, with 4 bases in between. CDR3 sequence: CASSLNHEQYF. The CDR3 nucleotides are TGCGCCAGCAGCTTGAACCACGAGCAGTACTTC. Supplemented by reference TRBV5-1 and TRBJ2-7, the full variable domain reads KAGVTQTPRYLIKTRGQQVTLSCSPISGHRSVSWYQQTPGQGLQFLFEYFSETQRNKGNFPGRFSGRQFSNSRSEMNVSTLELGDSALYLCASSLNHEQYFGPGTRLTVT.